These T cell receptor beta chains were read from a single sample in a study of blood T cells in healthy people across ages. TCRdb itself ran the 5' RACE reads through MiXCR, one entry per CDR3 protein. The table records some 1.5 million distinct CDR3 sequences, roughly 43% of them present only once. Sequenced material: blood. Receptor source: a woman in her late teens or twenties in good health. The CDR3 runs from the conserved cysteine through the conserved F or W. D genes are given only for firm matches. Size is omitted from some rows. Given values are once, few, many or a class for expanded clones.

cdr3_nt cdr3_aa j_call d_call v_call clone_size
TGTGCCAGCACGACCACAGGGGGCACTGAAGCTTTCTTT CASTTTGGTEAFF TRBJ1-1 TRBD1 TRBV5-5 .
TGTGCCAGCAGCGTAGACCCCGGGACTAGCGGTGGTGAGCAGTACTTC CASSVDPGTSGGEQYF TRBJ2-4 TRBD2 TRBV9 .
TGCAGCGGCCCGGGACAGCCTCAACGGCAGTACTTC CSGPGQPQRQYF TRBJ2-5 TRBD1 TRBV29-1 few
TGTGCCAGCAGTGAACCGAGGGGTTGGGAAAAACTGTTTTTT CASSEPRGWEKLFF TRBJ1-4 . TRBV25-1 .
TGCGCCAGCAGCCTAGGGACAGATTTTAATGAAAAACTGTTTTTT CASSLGTDFNEKLFF TRBJ1-4 TRBD1 TRBV4-3 .
TGTGCCATCAGTGAATATCCGAGTGGCAGGCTGAACACTGAAGCTTTCTTT CAISEYPSGRLNTEAFF TRBJ1-1 . TRBV10-3 few
TGTGCCAGCGAGCGGCGCCAGCCCTACGAGCAGTACTTC CASERRQPYEQYF TRBJ2-7 . TRBV6-2/TRBV6-3 few
TGTGCCAGCAGCTTACCCCTCTTGCGGGGCTACACCTTC CASSLPLLRGYTF TRBJ1-2 . TRBV7-9 .
TGCAACGGAAGGGACTTCTCCTACGAGCAGTACTTC CNGRDFSYEQYF TRBJ2-7 . TRBV29-1 .
TGCAGTGCTAGAGATCTCGCGGGGGACAACCTGGCCTACGAGCAGTACTTC CSARDLAGDNLAYEQYF TRBJ2-7 . TRBV20-1 few
TGTGCCATCAGTGAGGCGGGACGCACAGATACGCAGTATTTT CAISEAGRTDTQYF TRBJ2-3 . TRBV10-3 .
TGTGCCAGCAGATTACAGGGGGGATTAACTGAAGCTTTCTTT CASRLQGGLTEAFF TRBJ1-1 TRBD1 TRBV27 .
TGCAGCGTTTTTAGCGACTACGAGCAGTACTTC CSVFSDYEQYF TRBJ2-7 . TRBV29-1 few
TGTGCCACCAGTGACCCGACAGGCACAGATACGCAGTATTTT CATSDPTGTDTQYF TRBJ2-3 . TRBV24-1 few
TGCAGCGTTGAGACAGCTAACAAAAACATTCAGTACTTC CSVETANKNIQYF TRBJ2-4 . TRBV29-1 few
TGTGCCAGCAGCCCACTACCCTACCCTACCGGGAGGAACACTGAAGCTTTCTTT CASSPLPYPTGRNTEAFF TRBJ1-1 . TRBV13 .
TGTGCCAGCAGCTTAGCTGGCGGGGGGGCCGAAAACATTCAGTACTTC CASSLAGGGAENIQYF TRBJ2-4 TRBD2 TRBV7-2 .
TGCAGTGCTAGAAGTGGGGCAGGAGGCTACACCTTC CSARSGAGGYTF TRBJ1-2 . TRBV20-1 .
TGCAGCGTTGAAGTCCGGGGAGGCAATGAAAAACTGTTTTTT CSVEVRGGNEKLFF TRBJ1-4 . TRBV29-1 few
TGTGCCAGCAGCGTCGCTTGGGGGAACCAAGAGACCCAGTACTTC CASSVAWGNQETQYF TRBJ2-5 . TRBV9 .
TGTGCCAGCAGTGTTGTCCTGAGGGGGATCCAGTACTTC CASSVVLRGIQYF TRBJ2-7 . TRBV25-1 few
TGTGCCAGCGCGAATGGGATGGTGGCCAAAAACATTCAGTACTTC CASANGMVAKNIQYF TRBJ2-4 . TRBV27 .
TGTGCCAGCAGTTTAGCTAAGGCCATTTCCTACGAGCAGTACTTC CASSLAKAISYEQYF TRBJ2-7 . TRBV12-3/TRBV12-4 .
TGCGCCAGCAGCCAAGCCTGGGACAGGTCAAGTTACGAGCAGTACTTC CASSQAWDRSSYEQYF TRBJ2-7 TRBD1 TRBV4-3 few
TGCGCCAGCAGCTTAGCGAGGGCGGCCACTGAAGCTTTCTTT CASSLARAATEAFF TRBJ1-1 . TRBV5-1 .
TGTGCCAGCAGTGAAGCAAGCCCCTATGGCTACACCTTC CASSEASPYGYTF TRBJ1-2 . TRBV6-1 .
TGTGCCAGCAGTGAAGGTTGGCGAGCGGCCTACAATGAGCAGTTCTTC CASSEGWRAAYNEQFF TRBJ2-1 . TRBV2 .
TGTGCCAGCAGCCTCCTCGGTCCGAACATTCAGTACTTC CASSLLGPNIQYF TRBJ2-4 . TRBV27 .
TGTGCCAGCAGCGTAGACCCAGCGATGGGGGTCAATGAGCAGTACTTC CASSVDPAMGVNEQYF TRBJ2-7 . TRBV9 .
TGTGCCACCAGCAGAGACAAATCTGGGGCCAACGTCCTGACTTTC CATSRDKSGANVLTF TRBJ2-6 . TRBV15 .
TGTGCCAGCAGCACCGGACAGGGCTACGAGCAGTACTTC CASSTGQGYEQYF TRBJ2-7 TRBD1 TRBV19 many
TGTGCCAGCAGCTTACCAGGGGTCGACTATGGCTACACCTTC CASSLPGVDYGYTF TRBJ1-2 . TRBV7-9 .
TGTGCCAGCAGTGGAGGACTTACTACAGATACGCAGTATTTT CASSGGLTTDTQYF TRBJ2-3 . TRBV12-3/TRBV12-4 many
TGTGCCAGCAGCTTAGCACTGTCCCTCGATTACACCTTC CASSLALSLDYTF TRBJ1-2 . TRBV7-2 .
TGCGCCAGCAGCTTCGGACTAGCGGGTCAGGATGAGCAGTTCTTC CASSFGLAGQDEQFF TRBJ2-1 TRBD2 TRBV5-1 many
TGCAGTGCCATACACCGCTACCTATCTGGGGGCTACACCTTC CSAIHRYLSGGYTF TRBJ1-2 . TRBV20-1 .
TGTGCCAGCAGCCCACGGGACTTACCTCCCGGGGATACGCAGTATTTT CASSPRDLPPGDTQYF TRBJ2-3 . TRBV9 few
TGCGCCAGCAGCTACCAGGGGAATGAGCAGTTCTTC CASSYQGNEQFF TRBJ2-1 . TRBV5-1 few
TGTGCCAGCAGCTTAGAGGGGCTTTGGAGGTATTTT CASSLEGLWRYF TRBJ2-3 . TRBV7-2 few
TGTGCCTGGATCCCAGCGGGAACCTACAATGAGCAGTTCTTC CAWIPAGTYNEQFF TRBJ2-1 TRBD2 TRBV30 .
TGTGCCAGCAGCCCGTCCCCTCGGGACAGCTTTAACTATGGCTACACCTTC CASSPSPRDSFNYGYTF TRBJ1-2 TRBD1 TRBV7-8 few
TGCAGTGCTAGTGGGCTAGGCCCTAACTATGGCTACACCTTC CSASGLGPNYGYTF TRBJ1-2 . TRBV20-1 once
TGTGCCAGCAGCTTAGGACAGGGGGCCGGGGACATTCAGTACTTC CASSLGQGAGDIQYF TRBJ2-4 TRBD1 TRBV7-2 .
TGTGCCAGCAGTGACAGGCGGACCTACGAGCAGTACTTC CASSDRRTYEQYF TRBJ2-7 . TRBV6-1 .
TGCGCCAGCAGTGAGACTGAATACGAGCAGTACTTC CASSETEYEQYF TRBJ2-7 . TRBV10-2 .
TGTGCCAGCAGTTATACAGGGAACTATGGCTACACCTTC CASSYTGNYGYTF TRBJ1-2 . TRBV6-2/TRBV6-3 many
TGTGCCAGCAGCGCCCAGTACACGGACACCGGGGAGCTGTTTTTT CASSAQYTDTGELFF TRBJ2-2 . TRBV9 .
TGCAGCGCCCGCCCCCGGGACAGGGGCCTGATAATAATTTCCTACAATGAGCAGTTCTTC CSARPRDRGLIIISYNEQFF TRBJ2-1 TRBD1 TRBV29-1 few
TGTGCCAGCAGGGACCGACAGGGCCAAAACACTGAAGCTTTCTTT CASRDRQGQNTEAFF TRBJ1-1 TRBD1 TRBV2 .
TGTGCCATCAGTGGAGGCGGGGCCAAAAACGTTCAGTACTTC CAISGGGAKNVQYF TRBJ2-5 . TRBV10-3 few
TGTGCCAGCAGCTTAATCCGGGGCATTCAGTACTTC CASSLIRGIQYF TRBJ2-4 . TRBV7-2 many
TGCGCCAGCAGCTTGGGCCAGGGAGGGTATTCACCCCTCCACTTT CASSLGQGGYSPLHF TRBJ1-6 . TRBV5-1 .
TGTGCCATCAGTGAGTCACAGGGGGCACAGCCCCAGCATTTT CAISESQGAQPQHF TRBJ1-5 TRBD1 TRBV10-3 once
TGCAGTGCTAGACCCCCGACGGAGGCGCAGTACTTC CSARPPTEAQYF TRBJ2-5 . TRBV20-1 .
TGCAGTGCTCCCCGGACTAGTCGAGGGGAGCAGTACTTC CSAPRTSRGEQYF TRBJ2-7 TRBD2 TRBV20-1 few